The sequence of this T cell receptor (beta chain) was determined in a study of T cells in Graves' hyperthyroidism and ophthalmopathy. RNA transcripts provided the source from which TCR beta CDR3 regions were amplified. The HTBI primer set drove a first-round RT-PCR of the TCR CDR3. MiXCR, run by TCRdb on the multiplex PCR reads, gives a single entry per CDR3 protein. This sample has around 100,000 distinct CDR3 sequences, with about 45% found just once. Trimming shortened V by 10 bases and J by 5 bases, and 15 bases separated the two germline ends. Germline assignment: CDR1 SEHNR and CDR2 FQNEAQ (reference sequence). The CDR3 is 12 amino acids. Each patient was aged 18 to 65 and had newly diagnosed hyperthyroidism of under 2 months' duration. This clonotype was counted many times.

This chain joins TRBV7-9 and TRBJ2-7; D remains ambiguous. This clonotype originated in a man aged 35-49 years with Graves' hyperthyroidism. The specimen sequenced was blood. The chain's CDR3 is CATTRSPHEQYF. Written as DNA, the CDR3 is TGTGCCACCACCAGGAGTCCCCACGAGCAGTACTTC.